This T cell receptor beta chain is from a study of T-cell reconstitution after alpha-beta-depleted transplantation in children. There are 11 residues in the CDR3. V lost 4 bases to trimming and J lost 7 bases, with 9 bases between them. Germline CDR1 and CDR2: SGHRS and YFSETQ. The library targeted TCRbeta and was prepared with unique molecular identifiers. Each CDR3 protein gets one entry after TCRdb re-called the PCR reads with MiXCR. The table includes some 240,000 distinct CDR3 sequences, 7.5% to 10% detected once. Ten or more counts support this clonotype. The chain couples TRBV5-1 to TRBJ2-7; the D is unclear. The source was PBMCs from the stem cell graft donor, collected from the stem cell graft. The sequence was obtained from a human donor who donated a stem cell graft to a child with SCID. CDR3 protein: CASSPDREQYF. The CDR3 DNA reads as TGCGCCAGCAGCCCCGATCGGGAGCAGTACTTC.